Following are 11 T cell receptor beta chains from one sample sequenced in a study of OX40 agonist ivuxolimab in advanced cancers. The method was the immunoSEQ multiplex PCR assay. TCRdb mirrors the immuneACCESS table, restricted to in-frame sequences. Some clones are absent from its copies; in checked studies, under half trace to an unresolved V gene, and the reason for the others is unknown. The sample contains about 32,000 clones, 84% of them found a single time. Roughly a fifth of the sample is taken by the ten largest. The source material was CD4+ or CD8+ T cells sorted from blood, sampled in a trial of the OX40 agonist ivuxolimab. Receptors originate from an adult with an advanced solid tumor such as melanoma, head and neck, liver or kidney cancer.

CDR3: CASSAGTGIYEQYF. CDR3 DNA: TGTGCCAGTAGCGCCGGGACAGGAATCTACGAGCAGTACTTC. The gene calls are TRBV19 and TRBJ2-7; TRBD1 matches at 8 bases. Germline trimming cut 6 bases from V and 3 bases from J; bases unmatched to any gene: 7. This CDR3 has 14 amino acids. Looked up from germline, CDR1 is LNHDA and CDR2 is SQIVND (reference sequence). The full variable domain, rest sourced from reference TRBV19 and TRBJ2-7, is DGGITQSPKYLFRKEGQNVTLSCEQNLNHDAMYWYRQDPGQGLRLIYYSQIVNDFQKGDIAEGYSVSREKKESFPLTVTSAQKNPTAFYLCASSAGTGIYEQYFGPGTRLTVT.

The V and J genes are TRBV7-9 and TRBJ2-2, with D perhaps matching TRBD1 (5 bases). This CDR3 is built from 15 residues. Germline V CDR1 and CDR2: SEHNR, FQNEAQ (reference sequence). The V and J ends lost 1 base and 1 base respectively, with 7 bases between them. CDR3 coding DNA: TGTGCCAGCAGCTTAGGGGGCAGGAACACCGGGGAGCTGTTTTTT. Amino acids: CASSLGGRNTGELFF.

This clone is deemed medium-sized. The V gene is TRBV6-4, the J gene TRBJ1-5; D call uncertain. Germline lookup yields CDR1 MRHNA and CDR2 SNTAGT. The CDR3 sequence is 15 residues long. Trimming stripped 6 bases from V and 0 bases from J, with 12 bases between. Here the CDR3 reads CASSLSPDSNQPQHF. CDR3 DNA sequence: TGTGCCAGCAGCCTATCCCCCGATAGCAATCAGCCCCAGCATTTT.

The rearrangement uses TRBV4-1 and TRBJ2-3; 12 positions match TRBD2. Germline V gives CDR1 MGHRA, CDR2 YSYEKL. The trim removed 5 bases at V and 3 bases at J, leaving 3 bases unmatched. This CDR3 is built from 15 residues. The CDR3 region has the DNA TGCGCCAGCAGCTGGACTAGCGGGGCGACAGATACGCAGTATTTT. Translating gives CASSWTSGATDTQYF.

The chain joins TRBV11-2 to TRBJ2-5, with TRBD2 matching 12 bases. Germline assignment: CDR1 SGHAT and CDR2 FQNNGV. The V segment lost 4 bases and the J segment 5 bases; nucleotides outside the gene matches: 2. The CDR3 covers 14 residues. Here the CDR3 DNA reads TGTGCCAGCAGCTCTAGCGGGAGGGCCGAGACCCAGTACTTC. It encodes CASSSSGRAETQYF.

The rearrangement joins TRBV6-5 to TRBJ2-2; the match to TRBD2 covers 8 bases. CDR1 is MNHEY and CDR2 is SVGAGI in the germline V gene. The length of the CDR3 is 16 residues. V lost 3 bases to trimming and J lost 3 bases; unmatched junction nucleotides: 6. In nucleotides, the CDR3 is TGTGCCAGCAGTTATTCGAGCGGGGGATACACCGGGGAGCTGTTTTTT. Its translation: CASSYSSGGYTGELFF.

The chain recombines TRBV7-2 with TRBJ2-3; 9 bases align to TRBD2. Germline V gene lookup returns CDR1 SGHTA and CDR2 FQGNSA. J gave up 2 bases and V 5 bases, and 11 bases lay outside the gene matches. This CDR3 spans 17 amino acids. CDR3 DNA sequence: TGTGCCAGCAGCCGAATCGCCGGGACTAGCTTCACAGATACGCAGTATTTT. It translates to CASSRIAGTSFTDTQYF.

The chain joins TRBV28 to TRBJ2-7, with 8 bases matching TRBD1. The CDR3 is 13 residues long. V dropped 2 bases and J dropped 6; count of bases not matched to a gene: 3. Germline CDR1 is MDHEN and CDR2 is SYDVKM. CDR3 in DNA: TGTGCCAGCAGTTTAGGACAGGGCGGCGAGCAGTACTTC. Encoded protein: CASSLGQGGEQYF. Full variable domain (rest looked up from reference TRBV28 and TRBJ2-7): DVKVTQSSRYLVKRTGEKVFLECVQDMDHENMFWYRQDPGLGLRLIYFSYDVKMKEKGDIPEGYSVSREKKERFSLILESASTNQTSMYLCASSLGQGGEQYFGPGTRLTVT.

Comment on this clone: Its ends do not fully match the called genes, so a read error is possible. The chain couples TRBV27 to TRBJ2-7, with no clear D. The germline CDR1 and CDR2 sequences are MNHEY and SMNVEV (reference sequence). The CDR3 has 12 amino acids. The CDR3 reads CASSLVGYEQYF. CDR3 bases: TGTGCCAGTAGTTTGGTTGGCTACGAGCAGTACTTC.

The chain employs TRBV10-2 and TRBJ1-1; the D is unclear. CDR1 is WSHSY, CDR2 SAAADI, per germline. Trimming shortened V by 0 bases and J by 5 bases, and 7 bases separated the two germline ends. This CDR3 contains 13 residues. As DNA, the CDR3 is TGCGCCAGCAGTGAGTCGAGGTGGACTGAAGCTTTCTTT. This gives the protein CASSESRWTEAFF.

The CDR3 DNA reads as TGCGCCAGCAGCCGGAAACCCGGGGAGCTGTTTTTT. This sequence encodes CASSRKPGELFF. The J gene is TRBJ2-2, the V gene TRBV4-1; D is ambiguous. CDR1 and CDR2 (germline): MGHRA, YSYEKL. CDR3 length: 12 amino acids. Between the trimmed V and J ends, which lost 4 bases and 6 bases, there was a span of 6 bases.